The 4 T cell receptor beta chains in this list originate from one sample, sequenced in a study of regulatory T cells in long-lasting Graves disease. To make TCR beta libraries, researchers used iRepertoire HTBI primers and Arm-PCR of CDR3 regions. MiXCR was run by TCRdb on the multiplex PCR reads, yielding one entry per CDR3 protein. The sample holds around 500,000 distinct CDR3 sequences, roughly 16% seen once. This sample's time point: newly diagnosed GD, antithyroid drugs for less than 3 months. After RNA was extracted from PBMCs, the TCR library was made from it. These data also featured in a second study, about T cells in Graves' hyperthyroidism and ophthalmopathy.

The input for sequencing was peripheral blood mononuclear cells (PBMCs), taken at new diagnosis, from a patient treated with antithyroid drugs. These receptors were obtained from a woman between 40 and 65 years old with Graves disease.

This clonotype was seen only a few times. This chain uses TRBV18 with TRBJ2-1, with 9 bases that match TRBD1. CDR1 KGHSH and CDR2 LQKENI come from the germline V gene. This CDR3 has 16 amino acids. The J segment lost 7 bases and the V segment lost 5 bases, leaving 12 bases of the junction unmatched. CDR3 protein: CASSSLLRDRVNEQFF. CDR3 sequence (DNA): TGTGCCAGCTCATCCCTCCTGCGGGACAGGGTTAATGAGCAGTTCTTC.

The rearrangement uses TRBV7-9 and TRBJ2-1, with 10 positions matching TRBD1. Germline-derived CDR1 and CDR2 are SEHNR and FQNEAQ (reference sequence). The CDR3 is 16 residues long. J gave up 7 bases and V 5 bases, and 11 bases lay outside the gene matches. CDR3 loop: CASSQFGQGVGNEQFF. The CDR3 bases are TGTGCCAGCAGCCAGTTTGGACAGGGGGTTGGGAATGAGCAGTTCTTC.

This clonotype was detected many times. This chain joins TRBV20-1 and TRBJ2-3; 8 positions match TRBD2. CDR3 length equals 14 residues. CDR1 DFQATT and CDR2 SNEGSKA come from the germline V gene (reference sequence). With 3 bases clipped from V and 6 bases from J, the junction kept 8 bases outside the gene matches. The chain's CDR3 is CSARPGGARDTQYF. CDR3 in DNA: TGCAGTGCTAGGCCCGGGGGGGCCAGGGATACGCAGTATTTT.

J is TRBJ2-1 and V is TRBV7-9, with D perhaps being TRBD1 or TRBD2 (5 bases each). The CDR3 is 12 amino acids. The V and J ends lost 4 bases and 8 bases respectively, with 9 bases between them. The V gene's germline CDR1 is SEHNR and CDR2 FQNEAQ (reference sequence). CDR3: CASSWGTDEQFF. In nucleotides, the CDR3 is TGTGCCAGCAGCTGGGGGACGGATGAGCAGTTCTTC.